Listed below are T cell receptor beta chains from one sample, sequenced in a study of vaccination effects on CD4 cells after COVID-19. Assay used: immunoSEQ multiplex PCR; TCRdb lists only in-frame clones, some missing. Of fewer than 60,000 clones listed, 76% are singletons. No antigen has been identified for these receptors. Sequences were derived from CD4+ T cells from PBMCs cultured with HIV peptides, sampled before COVID-19 vaccination. These receptor sequences come from a human donor who had a prior SARS-CoV-2 infection. Each CDR3 is given with its conserved first and last residue. Each record gives: D gene, J gene, V gene, CDR3 protein, CDR3 DNA. A D gene is named only where the DNA matches it firmly.

>.|TRBJ1-2|TRBV6-6
CASSLVANYGYTF
TGTGCCAGCAGTTTGGTCGCTAACTATGGCTACACCTTC
>.|TRBJ2-1|TRBV2
CASREYDNEQFF
TGTGCCAGCAGGGAATACGACAATGAGCAGTTCTTC
>.|TRBJ1-1|TRBV7-2
CASSLALGGGDTEAFF
TGTGCCAGCAGCTTAGCCCTAGGAGGGGGGGACACTGAAGCTTTCTTT
>TRBD1|TRBJ2-2|TRBV11-3
CASSLGGQSTGELFF
TGTGCCAGCAGCTTAGGGGGACAGAGCACCGGGGAGCTGTTTTTT
>.|TRBJ1-1|TRBV19
CASSTTDRNTEAFF
TGTGCCAGTAGTACCACAGACAGGAACACTGAAGCTTTCTTT
>.|TRBJ2-1|TRBV7-2
CASSFTEYNEQFF
TGTGCCAGCAGCTTTACGGAGTACAATGAGCAGTTCTTC
>TRBD2|TRBJ2-3|TRBV7-2
CASSLFGGSSTDTQYF
TGTGCCAGCAGCTTATTTGGCGGGAGTTCTACAGATACGCAGTATTTT
>.|TRBJ2-7|TRBV4-2
CASSQVLAGSQYF
TGTGCCAGCAGCCAGGTGCTTGCAGGAAGTCAGTACTTC
>TRBD1|TRBJ1-1|TRBV5-6
CASSLVGQDFYLNTEAFF
TGTGCCAGCAGCTTGGTGGGACAGGATTTTTACTTGAACACTGAAGCTTTCTTT
>.|TRBJ1-2|TRBV5-1
CASSLSGSGEGYTF
TGCGCCAGCAGCTTGTCGGGGTCAGGGGAAGGCTACACCTTC
>.|TRBJ2-3|TRBV21-1
CASSRLAGGSTDTQYF
TGTGCCAGCAGCAGGCTAGCGGGGGGTAGCACAGATACGCAGTATTTT
>.|TRBJ2-6|TRBV3-1/TRBV3-2
CASSQDRVGGRIPGGANVLTF
TGTGCCAGCAGCCAAGATCGGGTAGGGGGGCGGATTCCTGGTGGGGCCAACGTCCTGACTTTC
>TRBD1|TRBJ1-1|TRBV4-1
CASSRNQGAYTEAFF
TGCGCCAGCAGCCGCAACCAGGGGGCCTACACTGAAGCTTTCTTT
>.|TRBJ1-2|TRBV30
CAWSGPFYGYTF
TGTGCCTGGAGTGGTCCGTTCTATGGCTACACCTTC
>TRBD1|TRBJ2-1|TRBV11-1
CASSPGQGAYNEQFF
TGTGCCAGCAGCCCGGGACAGGGGGCGTACAATGAGCAGTTCTTC
>.|TRBJ2-5|TRBV29-1
CSGSYGSQETQYF
TGCAGCGGTTCGTATGGCAGCCAAGAGACCCAGTACTTC
>.|TRBJ1-4|TRBV11-2
CASSLVSPGFGKLFF
TGTGCCAGCAGCTTAGTCTCTCCCGGGTTTGGAAAACTGTTTTTT
>.|TRBJ2-5|TRBV10-3
CAISGTQQETQYF
TGTGCCATCAGTGGGACGCAGCAAGAGACCCAGTACTTC
>.|TRBJ2-5|TRBV12-3/TRBV12-4
CASSLTQETQYF
TGTGCCAGCAGTCTGACCCAAGAGACCCAGTACTTC
>.|TRBJ1-3|TRBV4-3
CASSPEVSGNTIYF
TGCGCCAGCAGCCCCGAGGTCTCTGGAAACACCATATATTTT